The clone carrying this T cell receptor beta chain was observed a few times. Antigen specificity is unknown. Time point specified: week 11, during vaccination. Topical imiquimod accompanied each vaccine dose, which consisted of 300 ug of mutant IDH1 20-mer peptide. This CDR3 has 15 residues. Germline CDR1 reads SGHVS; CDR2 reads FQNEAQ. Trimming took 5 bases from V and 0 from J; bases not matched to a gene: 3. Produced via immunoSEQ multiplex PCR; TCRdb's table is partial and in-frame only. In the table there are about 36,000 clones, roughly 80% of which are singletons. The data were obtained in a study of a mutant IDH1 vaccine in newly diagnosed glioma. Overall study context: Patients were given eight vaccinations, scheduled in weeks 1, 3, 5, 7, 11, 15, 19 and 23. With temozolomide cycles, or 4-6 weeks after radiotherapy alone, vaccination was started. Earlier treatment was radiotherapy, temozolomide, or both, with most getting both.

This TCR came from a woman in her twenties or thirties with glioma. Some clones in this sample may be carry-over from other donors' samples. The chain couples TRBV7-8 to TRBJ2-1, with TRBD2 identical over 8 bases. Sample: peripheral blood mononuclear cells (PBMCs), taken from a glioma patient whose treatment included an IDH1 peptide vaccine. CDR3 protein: CASSIREGSYNEQFF. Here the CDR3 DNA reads TGTGCCAGCAGCATCCGGGAGGGCTCCTACAATGAGCAGTTCTTC.